The 29 T cell receptor beta chains below were found in one sample sequenced in a study of shared clonotypes between healthy human individuals. Sequenced by immunoSEQ multiplex PCR; TCRdb stores in-frame clones only, minus some. The sample shows roughly 1,000,000 clones, approximately 80% of them seen only once. The sequenced sample was memory CD4+ T cells from PBMCs. Subset denoted: CD45RA-negative fraction. The receptors shown here come from a man between 18 and 29 years old in good health. Some clones in this sample may be carry-over from other donors' samples.

This clone has just a few counts. V usage is TRBV29-1 and J usage is TRBJ1-4, with D maybe TRBD1 (6 bases). V was cut by 7 bases and J by 5 bases, with 17 bases left in between. CDR1 and CDR2 from the germline V gene are SQVTM and ANQGSEA. The CDR3 length is 14 residues. CDR3 region: CSACLQGRNEKLFF. Here the CDR3 DNA reads TGCAGCGCCTGTTTACAGGGCCGAAATGAAAAACTGTTTTTT. The complete variable domain, with remaining parts taken from reference TRBV29-1 and TRBJ1-4, reads SAVISQKPSRDICQRGTSLTIQCQVDSQVTMMFWYRQQPGQSLTLIATANQGSEATYESGFVIDKFPISRPNLTFSTLTVSNMSPEDSSIYLCSACLQGRNEKLFFGSGTQLSVL.

V gene TRBV28 combines with J gene TRBJ2-1; TRBD2 matches 11 bases. V shed 5 bases, J shed 4 bases, and the junction held 7 bases outside the gene matches. The germline CDR1 and CDR2 sequences are MDHEN and SYDVKM. The CDR3 runs 16 residues. The CDR3 loop is CASSAPGTSGYNEQFF. CDR3 nucleotide sequence: TGTGCCAGCAGTGCCCCCGGGACTAGCGGTTACAATGAGCAGTTCTTC.

The chain links TRBV21-1 to TRBJ1-4. TRBV21-1 is termed a pseudogene. This CDR3 spans 18 amino acids. In DNA, the CDR3 is TGTGCCAGCAGCAAAGTCTCGGAAGATTCGGGAGAGAATGAAAAACTGTTTTTT. Protein: CASSKVSEDSGENEKLFF.

V and J are TRBV5-6 and TRBJ1-2, with unresolved D. The germline CDR1 and CDR2 sequences are SGHDT and YYEEEE. The V gene lost 3 bases and the J gene lost 4 bases, with 10 bases spanning the gap. This CDR3 comprises 13 residues. CDR3 in DNA: TGTGCCAGCAGCTCCCTCCCACTCTATGGCTACACCTTC. This codes for CASSSLPLYGYTF.

Written as DNA, the CDR3 is TGTGCCAGCAGTGATCAGGGACTGAACGAGCAGTACTTC. It yields the protein CASSDQGLNEQYF. J is TRBJ2-7 and V is TRBV2; possible D gene TRBD2, 6 bases. The CDR3 runs 13 residues. V lost 3 bases to trimming and J lost 5 bases, with 11 bases between them. Germline CDR1 and CDR2: SNHLY and FYNNEI. Full variable domain (missing parts from reference TRBV2 and TRBJ2-7): EPEVTQTPSHQVTQMGQEVILRCVPISNHLYFYWYRQILGQKVEFLVSFYNNEISEKSEIFDDQFSVERPDGSNFTLKIRSTKLEDSAMYFCASSDQGLNEQYFGPGTRLTVT.

V gene TRBV7-6 combines with J gene TRBJ2-1, with TRBD2 identical over 9 bases. The CDR3 contains 14 residues. The germline V gene encodes CDR1 SGHVS and CDR2 FNYEAQ. The V gene end was trimmed by 1 base and the J gene end by 6 bases; junction bases not matched to a gene: 1. This chain's CDR3 is CASSLELAGNEQFF. CDR3 sequence (DNA): TGTGCCAGCAGCTTAGAACTAGCGGGCAATGAGCAGTTCTTC.

This chain joins TRBV27 and TRBJ1-3; tentative D call: TRBD1 (5 bases). The CDR3 contains 15 residues. Germline V gene lookup returns CDR1 MNHEY and CDR2 SMNVEV (reference sequence). V lost 6 bases and J 2 bases, leaving 14 bases between the germline ends. The CDR3 reads CASSLGGGPGNTIYF. In nucleotides, the CDR3 is TGTGCCAGCAGCCTGGGGGGGGGACCTGGAAACACCATATATTTT.

V gene TRBV14 combines with J gene TRBJ2-2, with D uncertain. Trimming removed 0 bases at V and 2 bases at J, with 10 bases between. The CDR3 has 16 amino acids. CDR1 is SGHDN and CDR2 is FVKESK in the germline V gene. The chain's CDR3 is CASSQERQTNTGELFF. In DNA form, the CDR3 reads TGTGCCAGCAGCCAAGAACGCCAGACTAACACCGGGGAGCTGTTTTTT.

The rearrangement links TRBV10-3 to TRBJ2-2; the D is unclear. Trimming shortened V by 0 bases and J by 5 bases, and 10 bases separated the two germline ends. Germline loops: CDR1 ENHRY, CDR2 SYGVKD. The CDR3 totals 15 residues. CDR3 loop: CAISESIFGTGELFF. CDR3 coding DNA: TGTGCCATCAGTGAGTCGATTTTCGGAACCGGGGAGCTGTTTTTT.

The V call is TRBV6-4, the J call TRBJ1-2; 10 bases are a match to TRBD1. The length of the CDR3 is 15 residues. Germline assignment: CDR1 MRHNA and CDR2 SNTAGT. J gave up 13 bases and V 1 base, and 12 bases lay outside the gene matches. The CDR3 here is CASSDFRQGANSFTF. DNA of the CDR3: TGTGCCAGCAGTGACTTCAGACAGGGGGCGAATTCTTTCACCTTC.

The rearrangement uses TRBV29-1 and TRBJ2-7; no reliable D call. The germline V gene encodes CDR1 SQVTM and CDR2 ANQGSEA. This CDR3 is built from 15 residues. The germline V and J ends were trimmed by 3 bases and 0 bases, with 15 bases remaining between them. CDR3 nucleotides: TGCAGCGTTGAGGGTCGCGGAGCGAGCTCCTACGAGCAGTACTTC. Protein product: CSVEGRGASSYEQYF.

At least ten counts were recorded for this clone. The identical CDR3 is also encoded by other nucleotide sequences in the sample. The genes are TRBV28 and TRBJ2-7; the D call may be TRBD1 or TRBD2 (5 bases each). The germline V and J ends were trimmed by 3 bases and 4 bases, with 7 bases remaining between them. The CDR3 covers 12 residues. The germline V gene has CDR1 MDHEN and CDR2 SYDVKM. CDR3 coding DNA: TGTGCCAGCAGTTTTGAGGGGTACGAGCAGTACTTC. This gives the protein CASSFEGYEQYF.

The gene calls are TRBV7-2 and TRBJ2-7; D gene unclear. CDR3 size: 15 residues. The V end lost 5 bases, the J end lost 3 bases, and 17 bases lay between the germline ends. Per the germline V gene, CDR1 is SGHTA and CDR2 is FQGNSA. The CDR3 loop reads CASSPQSRLHYEQYF. CDR3 in DNA: TGTGCCAGCAGCCCCCAATCCCGCCTTCACTACGAGCAGTACTTC. Combining the CDR3 with reference TRBV7-2 and TRBJ2-7 gives the whole variable domain GAGVSQSPSNKVTEKGKDVELRCDPISGHTALYWYRQSLGQGLEFLIYFQGNSAPDKSGLPSDRFSAERTGGSVSTLTIQRTQQEDSAVYLCASSPQSRLHYEQYFGPGTRLTVT.

The rearrangement links TRBV6-1 to TRBJ1-3; no definite D call. From germline, CDR1 is MNHNS and CDR2 SASEGT. This CDR3 contains 14 residues. Trimming removed 0 bases from V and 4 bases from J, with 7 bases in between. Here the CDR3 DNA reads TGTGCCAGCAGTGAAGCCTGGGTCGGAAACACCATATATTTT. Translating gives CASSEAWVGNTIYF.

V gene TRBV9 combines with J gene TRBJ1-3; D possibly corresponds to TRBD1 (5 bases). Trimming pared 0 bases from V and 0 bases from J, leaving 10 bases between. The germline CDR1 and CDR2 sequences are SGDLS and YYNGEE. This CDR3 comprises 16 residues. This CDR3 reads CASSVVGGGSGNTIYF. In DNA form, the CDR3 reads TGTGCCAGCAGCGTAGTGGGCGGGGGCTCTGGAAACACCATATATTTT.

The J gene is TRBJ2-7, the V gene TRBV6-5, with a tentative D call TRBD2 (6 bases). V lost 7 bases and J lost 3, with 13 bases in between. CDR1 is MNHEY, CDR2 SVGAGI, per germline. This CDR3 contains 13 residues. In DNA, the CDR3 is TGTGCCAGCACCCCCGGGGGAGGCTACGAGCAGTACTTC. It is translated as CASTPGGGYEQYF.

The gene calls are TRBV4-3 and TRBJ1-1, with D tentatively TRBD1 (5 bases). Germline V gives CDR1 LGHNA, CDR2 YSLEER. V lost 3 bases and J 5 bases, leaving 19 bases between the germline ends. This CDR3 has 16 amino acids. The CDR3 nucleotides are TGCGCCAGCAGCCAGGGGACGGCGCATTTAGGGACTGAAGCTTTCTTT. This sequence encodes CASSQGTAHLGTEAFF.

The chain has TRBV4-1 and TRBJ1-1; 11 nucleotides agree with TRBD1. The CDR3 has 15 amino acids. The germline V gene has CDR1 MGHRA and CDR2 YSYEKL. V shed 1 base, J shed 4 bases, and the junction held 2 bases outside the gene matches. The CDR3 bases are TGCGCCAGCAGCCAAGCCGGGACAGGGGGCACTGAAGCTTTCTTT. It codes for CASSQAGTGGTEAFF.

V gene TRBV2 combines with J gene TRBJ1-1; 8 bases match TRBD1. The V gene's germline CDR1 is SNHLY and CDR2 FYNNEI. After removal of 8 bases from V and 6 bases from J, the junction contained 5 bases not matched to a gene. The CDR3 covers 12 residues. The CDR3 DNA follows: TGTGCCAGCTTTCTCAGGGGGCCTGAAGCTTTCTTT. It is translated as CASFLRGPEAFF.

This clone was detected only once. The chain joins TRBV7-3 to TRBJ2-1; D is possibly TRBD2 (5 bases). The CDR3 has 13 residues. Trimming removed 2 bases from V and 6 bases from J, with 8 bases in between. In germline, CDR1 is SGHTA, CDR2 FQGTGA. CDR3 nucleotide sequence: TGTGCCAGCAGCTTAGGAGGATTCAATGAGCAGTTCTTC. As protein: CASSLGGFNEQFF.

The chain recombines TRBV28 with TRBJ1-5, with D unresolved. Germline V gives CDR1 MDHEN, CDR2 SYDVKM. The CDR3 covers 15 residues. Trimming removed 5 bases at V and 1 base at J, with 12 bases between. The CDR3 region is CASSSSGRSNQPQHF. The CDR3 DNA follows: TGTGCCAGCAGTAGCTCCGGCAGGAGCAATCAGCCCCAGCATTTT. Drawing the rest from reference TRBV28 and TRBJ1-5, the complete variable domain is DVKVTQSSRYLVKRTGEKVFLECVQDMDHENMFWYRQDPGLGLRLIYFSYDVKMKEKGDIPEGYSVSREKKERFSLILESASTNQTSMYLCASSSSGRSNQPQHFGDGTRLSIL.

This rearrangement joins TRBV7-9 to TRBJ1-6; D may be TRBD1 (5 bases). Deletions cut 1 base from V and 11 bases from J, with 12 bases between. The CDR3 consists of 14 residues. The germline CDR1 and CDR2 sequences are SEHNR and FQNEAQ (reference sequence). CDR3 in DNA: TGTGCCAGCAGCTTAGGCCAGGGAACCCCACCCCTCCACTTT. It yields the protein CASSLGQGTPPLHF.

This chain joins TRBV7-3 and TRBJ2-3; no clear D. CDR3 length: 12 residues. V was trimmed by 0 bases and J by 6 bases, leaving 4 bases between them. The V gene's germline CDR1 is SGHTA and CDR2 FQGTGA. The CDR3 loop reads CASSLTKDTQYF. The CDR3 DNA is TGTGCCAGCAGCTTAACAAAGGATACGCAGTATTTT. Full variable domain (missing parts from reference TRBV7-3 and TRBJ2-3): GAGVSQTPSNKVTEKGKYVELRCDPISGHTALYWYRQSLGQGPEFLIYFQGTGAADDSGLPNDRFFAVRPEGSVSTLKIQRTERGDSAVYLCASSLTKDTQYFGPGTRLTVL.

With regard to this clone: The germline gene is not matched at one end of the junction; a read error may be the cause. The V gene is TRBV28, the J gene TRBJ1-1, with 12 bases aligning to TRBD1. Germline V gene sequence: CDR1 MDHEN, CDR2 SYDVKM. The CDR3 length is 14 residues. For the CDR3, the DNA is TGTGCCAGCAGTTTATGGTCCGTGGGGACAGGGGGCTTGTTT. Translating gives CASSLWSVGTGGLF. The entire variable domain, with the rest obtained from reference TRBV28 and TRBJ1-1, is as follows: DVKVTQSSRYLVKRTGEKVFLECVQDMDHENMFWYRQDPGLGLRLIYFSYDVKMKEKGDIPEGYSVSREKKERFSLILESASTNQTSMYLCASSLWSVGTGGLFGQGTRLTVV.

J is TRBJ2-3 and V is TRBV5-1, with D unclear. The CDR3 is made up of 14 amino acids. Germline CDR1 reads SGHRS; CDR2 reads YFSETQ. Trimming took off 0 bases at V and 6 bases at J, with 11 bases between the two ends. In DNA form, the CDR3 reads TGCGCCAGCAGCTTGGCCAACCCGCCCGATACGCAGTATTTT. This gives the protein CASSLANPPDTQYF.

This clone was counted a few times. The chain is built from TRBV7-2 and TRBJ1-2; 10 bases line up with TRBD1. The CDR3 is made up of 15 amino acids. Per the germline V gene, CDR1 is SGHTA and CDR2 is FQGNSA. J was trimmed by 8 bases and V by 5 bases; bases with no gene match: 11. The CDR3 loop reads CASSPGTTGGSGYTF. In DNA form, the CDR3 reads TGTGCCAGCAGCCCAGGCACGACAGGGGGCTCGGGCTACACCTTC.

This chain connects TRBV4-2 to TRBJ1-5; a weak D match, TRBD1 (5 bases). The CDR3 sequence is 14 residues long. CDR1 and CDR2 (germline): LGHNA, YNFKEQ. With 0 bases removed from V and 9 bases from J, the gap between germline ends came to 12 bases. This CDR3 reads CASSQDRGGPPQHF. CDR3 DNA: TGTGCCAGCAGCCAAGATCGTGGGGGACCGCCCCAGCATTTT.

This chain links TRBV28 with TRBJ2-3; D gene ambiguous. The germline V and J ends were trimmed by 7 bases and 0 bases, with 14 bases remaining between them. The CDR3 has 15 amino acids. Germline loops: CDR1 MDHEN, CDR2 SYDVKM. The CDR3 DNA sequence: TGTGCCAGCATAGGCAGAACTTCTAGCACAGATACGCAGTATTTT. Its protein is CASIGRTSSTDTQYF.

The V gene is TRBV28, the J gene TRBJ2-7; D is possibly TRBD2 (6 bases). Trimming removed 6 bases from V and 3 bases from J, with 21 bases in between. CDR1 and CDR2 from the germline V gene are MDHEN and SYDVKM. This CDR3 region has 16 residues. CDR3 loop: CASSQHRTTHLYEQYF. CDR3 nucleotide sequence: TGTGCCAGCAGCCAGCATCGGACTACCCACCTCTACGAGCAGTACTTC.